The 26 T cell receptor beta chains below all came from one sample that was sequenced in a study of blood T cell repertoires in COVID-19. Profiling relied on immunoSEQ multiplex PCR, and the TCRdb table lists in-frame clones only, not all of them. The table includes more than 200,000 clones, about four fifths detected once. Material for sequencing was peripheral blood. Receptors were obtained from an elderly man with acute or convalescent COVID-19.

V and J are TRBV21-1 and TRBJ2-5; the table's TRBD1 call for D was not verified on the DNA. TRBV21-1 is marked as a pseudogene. The CDR3 runs 13 residues. CDR3 DNA sequence: TGTGCCAGCAGCCAGGGACAGGCTGAGACCCAGTACTTC. Translating gives CASSQGQAETQYF.

This clone has a handful of counts. This rearrangement joins TRBV5-1 to TRBJ2-7; TRBD2 agrees at 8 bases. Germline V gene data show CDR1 as SGHRS and CDR2 as YFSETQ. Trimming took 4 bases from V and 0 from J; bases not matched to a gene: 6. The CDR3 runs to 15 residues. The CDR3, as DNA: TGCGCCAGCAGCCTGGGAGCGGGGGTCTCCTACGAGCAGTACTTC. It translates to CASSLGAGVSYEQYF.

This clone was counted a few times. V and J are TRBV18 and TRBJ1-1; no firm D call. Germline assignment: CDR1 KGHSH and CDR2 LQKENI. The length of the CDR3 is 17 residues. Trimming pared 0 bases from V and 1 base from J, leaving 15 bases between. The CDR3 protein is CASSPPLGGGRNTEAFF. CDR3 coding DNA: TGTGCCAGCTCACCACCGCTTGGAGGAGGGAGGAACACTGAAGCTTTCTTT. The entire variable domain, with the rest obtained from reference TRBV18 and TRBJ1-1, is as follows: NAGVMQNPRHLVRRRGQEARLRCSPMKGHSHVYWYRQLPEEGLKFMVYLQKENIIDESGMPKERFSAEFPKEGPSILRIQQVVRGDSAAYFCASSPPLGGGRNTEAFFGQGTRLTVV.

This chain connects TRBV10-3 to TRBJ1-5, with 11 bases identical to TRBD1. CDR3 length: 15 amino acids. CDR1 ENHRY and CDR2 SYGVKD come from the germline V gene. The ends lost 6 bases at V and 6 bases at J; junction bases unmatched: 7. The CDR3 spells CAISRTGGEGQPQHF. The DNA for the CDR3 is TGTGCCATCAGCCGGACAGGGGGCGAAGGTCAGCCCCAGCATTTT.

The genes are TRBV6-1 and TRBJ2-4, with TRBD2 as a possible D gene (6 bases). This CDR3 spans 16 amino acids. Trimming removed 0 bases from V and 0 bases from J, with 9 bases in between. Germline V gives CDR1 MNHNS, CDR2 SASEGT. Here the CDR3 DNA reads TGTGCCAGCAGTGAAGCGGGGCGGGGAGCCAAAAACATTCAGTACTTC. It codes for CASSEAGRGAKNIQYF.

The CDR3 region is CATSRSRTSVTDTQYF. CDR3 coding DNA: TGTGCCACCAGCAGATCCCGGACTAGCGTGACAGATACGCAGTATTTT. The chain uses TRBV15 and TRBJ2-3; 9 bases line up with TRBD2. The J segment lost 3 bases and the V segment lost 2 bases, leaving 6 bases of the junction unmatched. CDR3 length: 16 amino acids. The germline V gene has CDR1 LNHNV and CDR2 YYDKDF (reference sequence).

The chain joins TRBV3-1 (or the pseudogene TRBV3-2) to TRBJ1-1, with unresolved D. Germline V gene sequence: CDR1 LGHDT, CDR2 YNNKEL (reference sequence). Trimming stripped 3 bases from V and 2 bases from J, with 7 bases between. The CDR3 consists of 13 residues. This chain's CDR3 is CASSHRVNTEAFF. The CDR3 nucleotides are TGTGCCAGCAGCCACCGAGTCAACACTGAAGCTTTCTTT.

This clone was detected only once. The rearrangement uses TRBV10-2 and TRBJ1-4; 8 bases match TRBD1. V dropped 4 bases and J dropped 5; count of bases not matched to a gene: 3. Germline values: CDR1 WSHSY, CDR2 SAAADI. The CDR3 has 14 amino acids. For the CDR3, the DNA is TGCGCCAGCAGTGGGGGACAGGACAATGAAAAACTGTTTTTT. Translating gives CASSGGQDNEKLFF.

Details on this clone: One end of the junction fails to match germline, which may point to a read error. The chain couples TRBV5-5 to TRBJ1-2, with 9 bases matching TRBD1. This CDR3 spans 14 amino acids. The germline gives CDR1 SGHKS, CDR2 YYEKEE (reference sequence). The chain's CDR3 is CASSRDRGNYGYTF. For the CDR3, the DNA is TGTGCCAGCAGTCGAGACAGGGGGAACTATGGGTACACCTTC.

This chain links TRBV18 with TRBJ2-7; D is unresolved. V lost 1 base and J lost 3, with 7 bases in between. There are 13 residues in the CDR3. From germline, CDR1 is KGHSH and CDR2 LQKENI. The chain's CDR3 is CASSPRALYEQYF. The CDR3 bases are TGTGCCAGCTCACCACGGGCCCTCTACGAGCAGTACTTC.

The chain employs TRBV6-5 and TRBJ2-7; 10 nucleotides match TRBD2. CDR3 length: 14 amino acids. J lost 3 bases, V lost 6 bases, and 5 bases had no gene match. Germline assignment: CDR1 MNHEY and CDR2 SVGAGI. CDR3: CASRLAGAVYEQYF. Written as DNA, the CDR3 is TGTGCCAGCAGGCTAGCGGGAGCTGTCTACGAGCAGTACTTC.

The chain uses TRBV2 and TRBJ2-2, with 9 bases identical to TRBD1. V lost 4 bases to trimming and J lost 16 bases; unmatched junction nucleotides: 7. CDR1 is SNHLY, CDR2 FYNNEI, per germline. The CDR3 contains 12 residues. For the CDR3, the DNA is TGTGCCAGCAGTGGGGGACAGGGAAGGAGGTTTTTT. This sequence encodes CASSGGQGRRFF.

This chain links TRBV5-4 with TRBJ2-5; possible D gene TRBD2, 6 bases. V lost 3 bases and J lost 6, with 12 bases in between. This CDR3 spans 13 amino acids. Germline V lookup: CDR1 SGHNT, CDR2 YYREEE (reference sequence). The CDR3 region is CASSWEDSKTQYF. The CDR3 DNA reads as TGTGCCAGCAGCTGGGAGGATTCAAAGACCCAGTACTTC.

V and J are TRBV28 and TRBJ2-6; D possibly corresponds to TRBD2 (5 bases). This CDR3 is built from 15 residues. From germline, CDR1 is MDHEN and CDR2 SYDVKM. V was shortened by 3 bases and J by 4 bases, with 10 bases between the two germline ends. DNA of the CDR3: TGTGCCAGCAGTTTGTCGGCGGGCGGGGCCAACGTCCTGACTTTC. It codes for CASSLSAGGANVLTF.

The chain carries TRBV5-1 and TRBJ1-2, with 8 bases fitting TRBD1. The CDR3 sequence is 14 residues long. Germline assignment: CDR1 SGHRS and CDR2 YFSETQ. The V segment lost 4 bases and the J segment 4 bases; nucleotides outside the gene matches: 6. The CDR3 sequence is CASSPDRDGYGYTF. In DNA, the CDR3 is TGCGCCAGCAGCCCGGACAGGGATGGCTATGGCTACACCTTC.

The table lists this clone with a count of one. The chain is built from TRBV11-2 and TRBJ2-1; 15 nucleotides match TRBD2. The germline V gene has CDR1 SGHAT and CDR2 FQNNGV. This CDR3 contains 19 residues. V gave up 7 bases and J gave up 6 bases; unmatched junction bases: 16. The CDR3 nucleotides read TGTGCCAGCACCTACAGTACGGGACTAGCGGGGGGCCTCCGCAATGAGCAGTTCTTC. Protein sequence: CASTYSTGLAGGLRNEQFF.

This clone was seen at least ten times. The V gene is TRBV5-1, the J gene TRBJ1-1; D unclear. Germline CDR1 is SGHRS and CDR2 is YFSETQ. V lost 4 bases and J lost 2, with 6 bases in between. This CDR3 comprises 12 residues. CDR3 in DNA: TGCGCCAGCAGCGTCGGTAACACTGAAGCTTTCTTT. Encoded protein: CASSVGNTEAFF.

The chain has TRBV12-3 or TRBV12-4 and TRBJ1-2; D call uncertain. CDR3 length: 13 amino acids. Trimming removed 3 bases from V and 8 bases from J, with 13 bases in between. The DNA for the CDR3 is TGTGCCAGCAGTTTGGGTCGGCCGGGGGGCTACACCTTC. Its translation: CASSLGRPGGYTF.

V gene TRBV2 combines with J gene TRBJ1-1, with 8 bases lining up with TRBD1. The CDR3 length is 15 residues. CDR1 SNHLY and CDR2 FYNNEI come from the germline V gene. Germline trimming cut 4 bases from V and 1 base from J; bases unmatched to any gene: 5. This CDR3 is CASSAEGTGNTEAFF. CDR3 sequence (DNA): TGTGCCAGCAGTGCGGAAGGGACAGGGAACACTGAAGCTTTCTTT.

The CDR3 DNA reads TGTGCCACTCCCCGGGGAGGACGCGAGCAGTACTTC. Translation: CATPRGGREQYF. This chain joins TRBV2 and TRBJ2-7; D is possibly TRBD2 (6 bases). Trimming left V 10 bases short and J 6 bases short, with 16 bases between. The CDR3 spans 12 residues. Germline V gives CDR1 SNHLY, CDR2 FYNNEI.

The chain employs TRBV7-9 and TRBJ2-1; a weak D match, TRBD2 (6 bases). The germline CDR1 and CDR2 sequences are SEHNR and FQNEAQ (reference sequence). Trimming took 5 bases from V and 7 from J, leaving 24 bases between them. CDR3 length: 17 amino acids. CDR3 residues: CASSPARLGAGLNEQFF. The CDR3 DNA sequence: TGTGCCAGCAGCCCAGCCCGACTAGGGGCAGGGTTAAATGAGCAGTTCTTC.

The V and J genes are TRBV2 and TRBJ1-1; unclear D gene. The CDR3 has 14 residues. V was shortened by 2 bases and J by 1 base, with 8 bases between the two germline ends. Per germline, CDR1 SNHLY and CDR2 FYNNEI. Here the CDR3 DNA reads TGTGCCAGCAGTGAACTCGGTCAGAACACTGAAGCTTTCTTT. It translates to CASSELGQNTEAFF.

This chain uses TRBV24-1 with TRBJ2-7, with 9 bases matching TRBD1. Unmatched junction bases numbered 8, after V lost 4 bases and J lost 5 bases. Germline CDR1 reads KGHDR; CDR2 reads SFDVKD. The CDR3 consists of 15 residues. The CDR3 DNA follows: TGTGCCACCAGTGAAACCGGGACAGGGATACACGAGCAGTACTTC. It translates to CATSETGTGIHEQYF.

The chain has TRBV27 and TRBJ2-5, with 10 bases identical to TRBD2. This CDR3 is built from 15 residues. Germline V CDR1 and CDR2: MNHEY, SMNVEV (reference sequence). V lost 5 bases, J lost 5 bases, and 8 bases stayed unmatched. CDR3: CASSPSGRAWETQYF. CDR3 sequence (DNA): TGTGCCAGCAGTCCAAGCGGGAGGGCGTGGGAGACCCAGTACTTC.

The chain couples TRBV28 to TRBJ1-5, with a tentative D call TRBD1 (6 bases). The V gene's germline CDR1 is MDHEN and CDR2 SYDVKM. The V end was cut by 6 bases, the J end by 11 bases, with 20 bases between. The CDR3 sequence is 14 residues long. The CDR3 DNA sequence: TGTGCCAGCAGCCCGGGACACCTAAGGGGAGCCCAGCATTTT. Residues: CASSPGHLRGAQHF.

This chain joins TRBV2 and TRBJ2-7; TRBD1 matches at 8 bases. J was trimmed by 1 base and V by 6 bases; bases with no gene match: 2. Looked up from germline, CDR1 is SNHLY and CDR2 is FYNNEI. CDR3 length: 13 amino acids. This CDR3 reads CASRDRASYEQYF. DNA for the CDR3: TGTGCCAGCAGGGACAGGGCATCCTACGAGCAGTACTTC.